What follows are 10 T cell receptor beta chains derived from one specimen sequenced in a study of CD8 T cells in ankylosing spondylitis. TCRdb analysed the 5' RACE reads with MiXCR anew, one entry per CDR3 protein. The sample includes about 840,000 distinct CDR3 sequences, roughly 12% seen only once; the top ten take under 0.6%. General study findings and limits: A TCR beta motif of 7 or 8 highly homologous variants appeared characteristic of ankylosing spondylitis blood.

Antigens for these TCRs are unknown. Sequencing was done on a sample of blood, either unsorted or a sorted T cell fraction (not recorded which). The receptors originated from a male donor with ankylosing spondylitis.

This clonotype turned up a few times. The chain recombines TRBV5-1 with TRBJ1-1, with TRBD1 matching 7 bases. J gave up 4 bases and V 1 base, and 7 bases lay outside the gene matches. The CDR3 totals 15 residues. The germline CDR1 and CDR2 sequences are SGHRS and YFSETQ. The CDR3 spells CASSLPEGARTEAFF. The DNA of the CDR3 is TGCGCCAGCAGCTTGCCTGAGGGGGCGCGCACTGAAGCTTTCTTT.

This clonotype has only a few counts. The V gene is TRBV6-2 or TRBV6-3, the J gene TRBJ1-5; no clear D gene. Germline V CDR1 and CDR2: MNHEY, SVGEGT. With 5 bases removed from V and 4 bases from J, the gap between germline ends came to 6 bases. The CDR3 covers 12 residues. The CDR3 sequence: CASSAQNQPQHF. The CDR3 nucleotides read TGTGCCAGCAGTGCTCAGAATCAGCCCCAGCATTTT.

CDR3 sequence: CASSFNTGMNTEAFF. As DNA, the CDR3 is TGCGCCAGCAGTTTCAATACAGGGATGAACACTGAAGCTTTCTTT. This chain connects TRBV5-1 to TRBJ1-1; perhaps TRBD1 as D (6 bases). Germline values: CDR1 SGHRS, CDR2 YFSETQ. CDR3 length: 15 amino acids. With 5 bases removed from V and 0 bases from J, the gap between germline ends came to 14 bases.

This clonotype was seen more than once but under ten times. This chain links TRBV20-1 with TRBJ2-5, with 7 positions matching TRBD1. The trim removed 0 bases at V and 5 bases at J, leaving 9 bases unmatched. CDR3 length: 15 residues. CDR1 DFQATT and CDR2 SNEGSKA come from the germline V gene (reference sequence). CDR3 sequence (DNA): TGCAGTGCTAGAGATCGAAGGGGGCCTGGTGAGACCCAGTACTTC. Its protein product is CSARDRRGPGETQYF.

This clonotype was counted at least ten times. The chain couples TRBV20-1 to TRBJ2-1, with D perhaps being TRBD1 or TRBD2 (5 bases each). CDR3 size: 12 residues. Germline V gene data show CDR1 as DFQATT and CDR2 as SNEGSKA (reference sequence). The germline V and J ends were trimmed by 8 bases and 9 bases, with 17 bases remaining between them. In DNA form, the CDR3 reads TGCAGTTCCCGGGGCCAAGTTGGTGAGCAGTTCTTC. It specifies CSSRGQVGEQFF.

In this sample, this clonotype turned up a few times. The V call is TRBV5-1, the J call TRBJ2-1; TRBD2 matches 8 bases. Germline V lookup: CDR1 SGHRS, CDR2 YFSETQ. CDR3 size: 14 residues. The J segment lost 1 base and the V segment lost 4 bases, leaving 1 base of the junction unmatched. This chain's CDR3 is CASSQRESYNEQFF. The CDR3 DNA sequence: TGCGCCAGCAGCCAGCGGGAGTCCTACAATGAGCAGTTCTTC.

This chain uses TRBV20-1 with TRBJ2-7; 7 bases match TRBD2. The length of the CDR3 is 11 residues. The V and J ends lost 6 bases and 4 bases, in that order; junction bases with no gene match: 3. Germline V CDR1 and CDR2: DFQATT, SNEGSKA (reference sequence). This CDR3 is CSALGGYEQYF. CDR3 nucleotide sequence: TGCAGTGCCCTGGGGGGGTACGAGCAGTACTTC.

In nucleotides, the CDR3 is TGCGCCAGCAGCATACGAGGGGGCAGCTCCTACGAGCAGTACTTC. Translated, it gives CASSIRGGSSYEQYF. This chain uses TRBV4-3 with TRBJ2-7; 7 bases are shared with TRBD1. With 5 bases clipped from V and 0 bases from J, the junction kept 7 bases outside the gene matches. Germline CDR1 reads LGHNA; CDR2 reads YSLEER. This CDR3 has 15 residues.

This clonotype was recorded at least ten times. This chain joins TRBV7-2 and TRBJ1-2; the match to TRBD1 covers 8 bases. This CDR3 comprises 15 residues. Germline CDR1 is SGHTA and CDR2 is FQGNSA. Germline trimming cut 2 bases from V and 3 bases from J; bases unmatched to any gene: 5. Written as DNA, the CDR3 is TGTGCCAGCAGCTTACGGCAGGGGGCACACTATGGCTACACCTTC. Encoded protein: CASSLRQGAHYGYTF.

The V gene is TRBV7-2, the J gene TRBJ1-5; no reliable D call. In germline, CDR1 is SGHTA, CDR2 FQGNSA. The CDR3 extends over 12 amino acids. Between the trimmed V and J ends, which lost 5 bases and 9 bases, there was a span of 11 bases. CDR3 sequence reads: CASSTRDRPQHF. The CDR3 DNA reads as TGTGCCAGCAGCACCCGAGATAGGCCCCAGCATTTT.